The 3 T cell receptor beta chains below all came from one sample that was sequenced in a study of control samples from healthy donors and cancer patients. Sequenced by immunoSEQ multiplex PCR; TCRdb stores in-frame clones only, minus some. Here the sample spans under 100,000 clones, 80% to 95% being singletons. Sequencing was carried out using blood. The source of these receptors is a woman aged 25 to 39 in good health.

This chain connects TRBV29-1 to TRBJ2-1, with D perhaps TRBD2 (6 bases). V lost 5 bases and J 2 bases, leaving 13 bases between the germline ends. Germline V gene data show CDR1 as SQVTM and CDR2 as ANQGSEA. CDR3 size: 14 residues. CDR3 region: CSVTGGETYNEQFF. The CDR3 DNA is TGCAGCGTTACCGGGGGTGAGACCTACAATGAGCAGTTCTTC.

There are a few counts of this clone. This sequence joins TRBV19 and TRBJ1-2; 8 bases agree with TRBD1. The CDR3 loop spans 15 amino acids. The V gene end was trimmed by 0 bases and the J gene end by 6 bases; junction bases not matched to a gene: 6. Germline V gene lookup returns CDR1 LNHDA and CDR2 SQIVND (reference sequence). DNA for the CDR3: TGTGCCAGTAGTATAGATCGGACAGGGAGGGATGGCTACACCTTC. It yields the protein CASSIDRTGRDGYTF.

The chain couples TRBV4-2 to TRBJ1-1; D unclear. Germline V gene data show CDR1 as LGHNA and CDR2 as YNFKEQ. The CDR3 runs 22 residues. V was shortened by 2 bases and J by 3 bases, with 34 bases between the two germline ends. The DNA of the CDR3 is TGTGCCAGCAGCCAAATAACTTATAGGACGGGCAGGAATAGGTTGAGCTACACTGAAGCTTTCTTT. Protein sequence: CASSQITYRTGRNRLSYTEAFF.